These 29 T cell receptor beta chains were all obtained from the same sample, sequenced in a study of shared clonotypes between healthy human individuals. CD8 cells classed as naive were CD45RO-negative and positively selected for CCR7, excluding terminally differentiated effector memory CD45RA+ cells. Using immunoSEQ multiplex PCR, the repertoire was profiled, and TCRdb retains in-frame clones only, with some absent. This table holds hundreds of thousands of clones, about 95% found once. The material sequenced was naive CD8+ T cells sorted from blood. The source of these receptors is a woman aged 25 to 45 in good health.

The gene calls are TRBV19 and TRBJ2-7, with 7 bases aligning to TRBD2. From germline, CDR1 is LNHDA and CDR2 SQIVND (reference sequence). The CDR3 extends over 15 amino acids. V dropped 5 bases and J dropped 5; count of bases not matched to a gene: 12. CDR3 loop: CASSPLHGGSNEQYF. CDR3 in DNA: TGTGCCAGTAGTCCCCTCCATGGCGGGAGCAACGAGCAGTACTTC.

The chain has TRBV6-5 and TRBJ2-7, with 8 bases aligning to TRBD1. V gave up 2 bases and J gave up 3 bases; unmatched junction bases: 6. CDR3 size: 15 residues. CDR1 is MNHEY and CDR2 is SVGAGI in the germline V gene. CDR3 DNA: TGTGCCAGCAGTTACGTGACGGGACAGGACTACGAGCAGTACTTC. Translation: CASSYVTGQDYEQYF.

The chain employs TRBV5-6 and TRBJ2-6; TRBD1 matches 7 bases. CDR1 is SGHDT, CDR2 YYEEEE, per germline. CDR3 length: 19 amino acids. The junction had 15 bases not matched to a gene; V was cut back by 6 bases and J by 0 bases. DNA of the CDR3: TGTGCCAGCACCGCAGGTCCGGGACAGAAATTCTCTGGGGCCAACGTCCTGACTTTC. It encodes CASTAGPGQKFSGANVLTF. Using reference TRBV5-6 and TRBJ2-6 for the parts outside the CDR3, the full variable domain is DAGVTQSPTHLIKTRGQQVTLRCSPKSGHDTVSWYQQALGQGPQFIFQYYEEEERQRGNFPDRFSGHQFPNYSSELNVNALLLGDSALYLCASTAGPGQKFSGANVLTFGAGSRLTVL.

The J gene is TRBJ1-2, the V gene TRBV18, with no clear D. Per germline, CDR1 KGHSH and CDR2 LQKENI. V lost 4 bases to trimming and J lost 3 bases, with 15 bases between them. The CDR3 sequence is 15 residues long. In DNA, the CDR3 is TGTGCCAGCTCACGCGAGCGGACGGTAGACTATGGCTACACCTTC. Protein sequence: CASSRERTVDYGYTF.

This chain connects TRBV11-2 to TRBJ1-1; no definite D call. V gave up 3 bases and J gave up 0 bases, with 17 bases separating them. Germline V gene sequence: CDR1 SGHAT, CDR2 FQNNGV. This CDR3 comprises 17 residues. CDR3 residues: CASSFLWATTMNTEAFF. The CDR3 nucleotides are TGTGCCAGCAGCTTTCTCTGGGCAACCACCATGAACACTGAAGCTTTCTTT.

The chain is built from TRBV10-3 and TRBJ2-1; TRBD2 aligns across 9 bases. Germline trimming cut 2 bases from V and 6 bases from J; bases unmatched to any gene: 5. Germline V gene lookup returns CDR1 ENHRY and CDR2 SYGVKD. This CDR3 contains 15 residues. The CDR3 region is CAISEETSGVNEQFF. CDR3 nucleotide sequence: TGTGCCATCAGTGAGGAGACTAGCGGAGTCAATGAGCAGTTCTTC.

CDR3 coding DNA: TGTGCCAGCAGTCCCCCGACAGGGGGGACCTACGAGCAGTACTTC. It codes for CASSPPTGGTYEQYF. This sequence joins TRBV28 and TRBJ2-7, with 9 bases matching TRBD1. J lost 2 bases, V lost 5 bases, and 7 bases had no gene match. This CDR3 is built from 15 residues. The V gene's germline CDR1 is MDHEN and CDR2 SYDVKM.

V usage is TRBV4-1 and J usage is TRBJ2-4; 8 positions agree with TRBD1. The CDR3 is made up of 15 amino acids. Germline CDR1 is MGHRA and CDR2 is YSYEKL. V gave up 2 bases and J gave up 7 bases; unmatched junction bases: 7. The CDR3 DNA follows: TGCGCCAGCAGCCAAACAGGGGGTATTACTAACATTCAGTACTTC. This sequence encodes CASSQTGGITNIQYF.

The chain links TRBV4-1 to TRBJ1-2; 8 bases are a match to TRBD1. Losses at the gene ends were 1 base for V and 2 bases for J; bases not matched to a gene: 6. This CDR3 comprises 16 residues. Germline assignment: CDR1 MGHRA and CDR2 YSYEKL. CDR3 nucleotides: TGCGCCAGCAGCCAAGGCTTTACAGGGGGAAACTATGGCTACACCTTC. Encoded protein: CASSQGFTGGNYGYTF.

The chain combines TRBV2 with TRBJ2-5, with 11 nucleotides matching TRBD1. Per germline, CDR1 SNHLY and CDR2 FYNNEI. The junction had 6 bases not matched to a gene; V was cut back by 4 bases and J by 5 bases. The CDR3 has 15 residues. CDR3 DNA sequence: TGTGCCAGCAGTGCCGGACAGGGGGCAACGGAGACCCAGTACTTC. Translating gives CASSAGQGATETQYF.

The CDR3 DNA reads as TGCGCCAGCAGCCTCCAACAGGGGTTTGATGAAAAACTGTTTTTT. This codes for CASSLQQGFDEKLFF. This chain links TRBV4-1 with TRBJ1-4; 7 bases are a match to TRBD1. The CDR3 spans 15 residues. V gave up 4 bases and J gave up 6 bases; unmatched junction bases: 8. Germline V gene sequence: CDR1 MGHRA, CDR2 YSYEKL.

V usage is TRBV9 and J usage is TRBJ2-7, with 9 bases aligning to TRBD2. V lost 2 bases to trimming and J lost 5 bases; unmatched junction nucleotides: 5. The CDR3 runs to 14 residues. Germline V gene sequence: CDR1 SGDLS, CDR2 YYNGEE. The CDR3 loop is CASSVGGLAHEQYF. CDR3 in DNA: TGTGCCAGCAGCGTGGGTGGACTAGCGCACGAGCAGTACTTC.

This chain connects TRBV5-6 to TRBJ1-4, with TRBD1 identical over 7 bases. This CDR3 comprises 17 residues. Trimming cost V 4 bases and J 6 bases; bases outside gene matches: 15. Germline CDR1 and CDR2: SGHDT and YYEEEE. The CDR3 nucleotides are TGTGCCAGCAGCCGGACAGGCTGGGATACGGGAGATGAAAAACTGTTTTTT. It specifies CASSRTGWDTGDEKLFF.

This chain links TRBV28 with TRBJ2-2, with 8 bases lining up with TRBD2. Per the germline V gene, CDR1 is MDHEN and CDR2 is SYDVKM. The CDR3 is 18 residues long. V lost 6 bases to trimming and J lost 3 bases; unmatched junction nucleotides: 15. For the CDR3, the DNA is TGTGCCAGCAGCCTATCGGAGCGGGAGATGAGGGACACCGGGGAGCTGTTTTTT. Its protein is CASSLSEREMRDTGELFF.

The chain is built from TRBV5-1 and TRBJ2-7; 7 bases match TRBD1. Trimming took 2 bases from V and 4 from J; bases not matched to a gene: 18. This CDR3 has 18 residues. Germline CDR1 and CDR2: SGHRS and YFSETQ. CDR3 DNA: TGCGCCAGCAGCTTCCGGAGCCGAGGGGGCAAAACTGTTTACGAGCAGTACTTC. It translates to CASSFRSRGGKTVYEQYF. Full variable domain (outside the CDR3, taken from reference TRBV5-1 and TRBJ2-7): KAGVTQTPRYLIKTRGQQVTLSCSPISGHRSVSWYQQTPGQGLQFLFEYFSETQRNKGNFPGRFSGRQFSNSRSEMNVSTLELGDSALYLCASSFRSRGGKTVYEQYFGPGTRLTVT.

This rearrangement joins TRBV5-1 to TRBJ2-5; no firm D call. Trimming took off 3 bases at V and 4 bases at J, with 4 bases between the two ends. The germline gives CDR1 SGHRS, CDR2 YFSETQ. This CDR3 has 11 amino acids. CDR3 in DNA: TGCGCCAGCAGCTCCCCAGAGACCCAGTACTTC. It is translated as CASSSPETQYF.

The chain couples TRBV28 to TRBJ1-4; the D is unclear. The CDR3 sequence is 15 residues long. Germline-derived CDR1 and CDR2 are MDHEN and SYDVKM. Trimming cost V 6 bases and J 0 bases, with 11 bases left between them. The CDR3 nucleotides read TGTGCCAGCAGGGACGAAATTCCAACTAATGAAAAACTGTTTTTT. Its protein is CASRDEIPTNEKLFF.

The chain joins TRBV7-9 to TRBJ2-3; no clear D gene. Trimming removed 1 base from V and 6 bases from J, with 5 bases in between. Germline assignment: CDR1 SEHNR and CDR2 FQNEAQ (reference sequence). This CDR3 has 12 residues. Here the CDR3 DNA reads TGTGCCAGCAGCTTAGAGAGGGATACGCAGTATTTT. Translating it yields CASSLERDTQYF.

The chain is built from TRBV9 and TRBJ2-7; TRBD1 might be the D (5 bases). Germline CDR1 SGDLS, CDR2 YYNGEE. The CDR3 runs to 15 residues. Trimming removed 0 bases at V and 0 bases at J, with 10 bases between. The CDR3 DNA is TGTGCCAGCAGCGTAGTAGGTACAGGCTCCTACGAGCAGTACTTC. Translation gives CASSVVGTGSYEQYF.

The rearrangement joins TRBV27 to TRBJ2-5, with D hard to call. The V end was cut by 3 bases, the J end by 0 bases, with 8 bases between. In germline, CDR1 is MNHEY, CDR2 SMNVEV (reference sequence). This CDR3 region has 14 residues. CDR3 residues: CASSLRSNQETQYF. Here the CDR3 DNA reads TGTGCCAGCAGTTTGCGGAGCAACCAAGAGACCCAGTACTTC.

This chain joins TRBV18 and TRBJ2-3; 8 nucleotides align to TRBD2. J gave up 6 bases and V 4 bases, and 3 bases lay outside the gene matches. In germline, CDR1 is KGHSH, CDR2 LQKENI. This CDR3 region has 13 residues. The CDR3 spells CASSRTGGDTQYF. CDR3 nucleotides: TGTGCCAGCTCACGGACGGGGGGGGATACGCAGTATTTT. The whole variable domain, filled in from reference TRBV18 and TRBJ2-3, reads NAGVMQNPRHLVRRRGQEARLRCSPMKGHSHVYWYRQLPEEGLKFMVYLQKENIIDESGMPKERFSAEFPKEGPSILRIQQVVRGDSAAYFCASSRTGGDTQYFGPGTRLTVL.

This chain joins TRBV6-5 and TRBJ2-1; 8 positions match TRBD2. V lost 7 bases, J lost 10 bases, and 9 bases stayed unmatched. CDR3 length equals 13 residues. Germline CDR1 reads MNHEY; CDR2 reads SVGAGI. The CDR3 spells CASTRTSMGEQFF. CDR3 nucleotides: TGTGCCAGCACCAGGACTAGCATGGGGGAGCAGTTCTTC.

The CDR3 nucleotides read TGTGCCAGCAGTGAAGCGACTAGCGGGAGGCAGAACTCCTACAATGAGCAGTTCTTC. Translating gives CASSEATSGRQNSYNEQFF. The chain is built from TRBV2 and TRBJ2-1, with TRBD2 matching 13 bases. Unmatched junction bases numbered 5, after V lost 0 bases and J lost 0 bases. CDR3 length: 19 amino acids. The germline V gene encodes CDR1 SNHLY and CDR2 FYNNEI.

The rearrangement joins TRBV28 to TRBJ2-7; TRBD2 might be the D (6 bases). Trimming shortened V by 6 bases and J by 4 bases, and 16 bases separated the two germline ends. Germline V CDR1 and CDR2: MDHEN, SYDVKM. The CDR3 runs to 14 residues. The CDR3 sequence is CASSPLNSGYEQYF. The CDR3 DNA reads as TGTGCCAGCAGCCCCCTTAATAGCGGTTACGAGCAGTACTTC.

V usage is TRBV7-6 and J usage is TRBJ2-7; 9 bases are a match to TRBD2. The germline V gene encodes CDR1 SGHVS and CDR2 FNYEAQ. V trimming: 3 bases; J trimming: 5 bases; junction bases outside the gene matches: 8. The CDR3 is 15 amino acids. The CDR3 spells CASSFGSGSFHEQYF. In nucleotides, the CDR3 is TGTGCCAGCAGCTTCGGTAGCGGGAGTTTCCACGAGCAGTACTTC.

This rearrangement joins TRBV30 to TRBJ2-7; 10 nucleotides match TRBD1. CDR3 length: 16 residues. Per the germline V gene, CDR1 is GTSNPN and CDR2 is SVGIG (reference sequence). The V and J ends lost 2 bases and 3 bases, in that order; junction bases with no gene match: 10. CDR3: CAWSHPAGTGVYEQYF. In nucleotides, the CDR3 is TGTGCCTGGAGTCATCCCGCCGGGACAGGGGTCTACGAGCAGTACTTC.

The genes are TRBV5-6 and TRBJ2-7, with D possibly matching TRBD1 (6 bases). This CDR3 comprises 15 residues. V gave up 2 bases and J gave up 1 base, with 13 bases separating them. Germline-derived CDR1 and CDR2 are SGHDT and YYEEEE. CDR3 in amino acids: CASSFSGHSSYEQYF. The CDR3 DNA reads TGTGCCAGCAGCTTTTCGGGACACTCGTCCTACGAGCAGTACTTC. The full variable domain, with the rest looked up from reference TRBV5-6 and TRBJ2-7, is DAGVTQSPTHLIKTRGQQVTLRCSPKSGHDTVSWYQQALGQGPQFIFQYYEEEERQRGNFPDRFSGHQFPNYSSELNVNALLLGDSALYLCASSFSGHSSYEQYFGPGTRLTVT.

This chain uses TRBV28 with TRBJ2-2; 9 bases line up with TRBD1. Germline assignment: CDR1 MDHEN and CDR2 SYDVKM. Germline trimming cut 3 bases from V and 6 bases from J; bases unmatched to any gene: 8. The CDR3 consists of 16 residues. CDR3: CASSFLDRGVAGELFF. CDR3 nucleotides: TGTGCCAGCAGTTTTCTGGACAGGGGAGTGGCCGGGGAGCTGTTTTTT.

This clone was counted between two and nine times. The chain recombines TRBV9 with TRBJ1-1; perhaps TRBD1 as D (6 bases). CDR1 is SGDLS, CDR2 YYNGEE, per germline. Deletions cut 4 bases from V and 7 bases from J, with 14 bases between. This CDR3 comprises 13 residues. This chain's CDR3 is CASSLTYRVEAFF. The CDR3 DNA sequence: TGTGCCAGCAGCCTCACCTACAGGGTTGAAGCTTTCTTT.